This T cell receptor beta chain was recorded in a study of CD4 T cells in relation to SARS-CoV-2 and coronaviruses (dated by TCRdb to about 2021). In the study overall: Using patient-derived lymphoblastoid cell lines, the shared crossreactive spike epitopes were mapped to their HLA restriction. At the level of individual TCR clonotypes, the study evaluated whether memory CD4+ T cells crossreact between the spike proteins of SARS-CoV-2 and those of common cold coronaviruses. The Adaptive Biotechnologies TCR-sequencing kit was used to sequence samples from a few pre-COVID donors and the naive versus memory experiments, while other data came from Illumina-based sequencing. For other donors in the study, expansion assays were sequenced with a different, Illumina-based TCR-beta assay. The full study reports these points: Because no donor provided both pre-pandemic and post-infection samples, tracing the source of pre-existing responses was limited. Crossreactive clones showed significantly weaker SARS-CoV-2-driven expansion than monoreactive clones, consistent with antigenic imprinting. Small numbers of patients and of tested TCRs were a limitation of the study. Because the crossreactivity analysis focused on spike protein, crossreactivity against other viral proteins was not assessed. In approximately 60% of donors, memory CD4+ clonotypes turned up that crossrecognized SARS-CoV-2 and at least one common cold coronavirus spike. Sequencing of naive versus memory cells indicated that the assay detects memory recall responses, not primary responses primed during culture.

The germline ends are 9 bases apart after V is trimmed by 4 bases and J by 2 bases. CDR1 and CDR2, looked up from the germline V gene, are SGHRS and YFSETQ. Inclusive of the bounding cysteine and phenylalanine, the CDR3 is 14 residues long. Just CDR3 DNA is preserved here, 42 bases in frame from base 1. Deep-resolution immunoSEQ TCR-beta sequencing was performed on DNA from uncultured naive and memory CD4+ T cells. The authors' analysis ran thus. During preprocessing, nonproductive sequences were discarded, as were any CDR3s that did not begin with C, did not end with F or W, or were shorter than 7 amino acids. Cultured and uncultured naive and memory CD4+ repertoires were searched for previously identified spike- and CEF-reactive CDR3s. After three terminal residues were trimmed from each end, CDR3 homology was quantified as pairwise Levenshtein distance using the stringdist R package. TCRdb stores this immuneACCESS table with in-frame sequences only. Part of the clones is absent; in the studies checked, under half of the shortfall reflects unresolved V genes, and no reason is known for the rest. The D gene and trimming were derived from the DNA, and the V and J assignments and clone size from that table. Within this sample are 60,000 to 85,000 clones, with just over 90% of them counted one time only. Under 0.25% of the sample goes to the ten largest clones.

CD4+ T cells from unexposed donors were collected before the COVID-19 pandemic (2011-2018). Naive and memory CD4+ T cells were separated from cryopreserved PBMCs by CD4 enrichment followed by EasySep naive CD4+ T cell enrichment. The leukapheresis product for the unexposed donors was obtained through commercial purchase. Ficoll-Paque PLUS gradient centrifugation was used to isolate PBMCs from either whole blood or leukapheresis product. PBMCs were either cryopreserved at -140°C or used fresh in the expansion assay. The QIAamp Micro DNA Kit was used to extract genomic DNA from the CD4+ T cells. As for this clone: The clone's antigen remains unknown. No base qualities exist here, and no much larger clone lies one base off it.

The sequence links TRBV5-1 to TRBJ1-4, and the D gene may be TRBD1, 5 bases matching. The clonotype comes from a human donor in good health. The sample taken for sequencing was naive CD4+ T cells from PBMCs. Explained via the paper, the cell subset or site label denotes: naive CD4+ T cells isolated by negative enrichment. The CDR3: CASSPGGTNEKLFF. DNA sequence: TGCGCCAGCAGCCCGGGGGGTACTAATGAAAAACTGTTTTTT.